A selection of T cell receptor beta chains follows, all from one sample in a study of cytomegalovirus exposure and HLA in healthy donors. Sequencing was performed with immunoSEQ multiplex PCR; in TCRdb, only in-frame clones are kept and a portion is missing. This table holds 250,000 or so clones, 92% found once. The sample was PBMCs. The origin of the receptors is a girl aged 2-10 years in good health and CMV-seronegative. Both conserved end residues are part of each CDR3. The D gene is left open where the match is weak. Clone size is stated in some rows and not others, as once, few, many or a class when expanded.

TRBV10-1	-	TRBD1	TRBJ1-2	TGCGCCAGCACCGTTGCACAGGGGGCAAAGCTCCAATATGGCTACACCTTC	CASTVAQGAKLQYGYTF
TRBV29-1	-	TRBD2	TRBJ2-1	TGCAGCGTTGAAATCCGGACTAGTCTATATGAGCAGTTCTTC	CSVEIRTSLYEQFF
TRBV29-1	-	TRBD2	TRBJ2-7	TGCAGCGTGGTCAAACTAGCGGGAGGCGACGAGCAGTACTTC	CSVVKLAGGDEQYF
TRBV7-2	-	-	TRBJ1-6	TGTGCCAGCAGCTTAGGTGGAGTTAATTCACCCCTCCACTTT	CASSLGGVNSPLHF
TRBV19	-	-	TRBJ2-3	TGTGCCAGTAACTCCCCCACAGATACGCAGTATTTT	CASNSPTDTQYF
TRBV28	-	-	TRBJ1-5	TGTGCCAGCAGTTTGGGGCGGGGACTGGGGGCCCAGCATTTT	CASSLGRGLGAQHF
TRBV6-1	-	TRBD2	TRBJ2-3	TGTGCCAGCAACAAATGGGGGGGGACAGATACGCAGTATTTT	CASNKWGGTDTQYF
TRBV2	-	TRBD1	TRBJ1-1	TGTGCCAGCATAGGGGACAGGGGGGGACCTTTCTTT	CASIGDRGGPFF
TRBV7-3	-	TRBD1	TRBJ2-2	TGTGCCAGCAGCCGCCGGGACAGAACCACCGGGGAGCTGTTTTTT	CASSRRDRTTGELFF
TRBV9	-	-	TRBJ2-7	TGTGCCAGCAGCGTGTCAGAGGCCTACGAGCAGTACTTC	CASSVSEAYEQYF
TRBV7-9	-	-	TRBJ2-7	TGTGCCAGCCTGGTGCGGACAGCCTCCTACGAGCAGTACTTC	CASLVRTASYEQYF
TRBV7-7	-	-	TRBJ2-5	TGTGCCAGCAGCTTAGCGGGAGGACTACAAGAGACCCAGTACTTC	CASSLAGGLQETQYF
TRBV7-8	-	TRBD2	TRBJ2-7	TGTGCCAGCAGCTTAGGGTTAGCGGGAGTTGCCTCCTACGAGCAGTACTTC	CASSLGLAGVASYEQYF
TRBV13	-	-	TRBJ1-1	TGTGCCAGCAGCGGAAGGACCGAGGGCACTGAAGCTTTCTTT	CASSGRTEGTEAFF
TRBV5-5	-	TRBD2	TRBJ2-5	TGTGCCAGCAGCCGGAGACTAGCGGGAGGGGGAGAGACCCAGTACTTC	CASSRRLAGGGETQYF
TRBV6-5	-	-	TRBJ2-2	TGTGCCACCGGAGGGGCCACCGGGGAGCTGTTTTTT	CATGGATGELFF
TRBV2	-	-	TRBJ1-1	TGTGCCAGCAGTGAAAGAGGGCCCCAAGAAGCTTTCTTT	CASSERGPQEAFF
TRBV10-3	-	-	TRBJ1-3	TGTGCCATCAGTGAGGTACAGGGAGGGAACACCATATATTTT	CAISEVQGGNTIYF
TRBV10-3	once	TRBD1	TRBJ2-7	TGTGCCATCAGTGGGGGTTTCCGGGACAGGGGCTCTTCTCGGGAGTTCGAGCAGTACTTC	CAISGGFRDRGSSREFEQYF
TRBV11-2	-	-	TRBJ2-7	TGTGCCAGCAGCCCCACGGGACTTCACGGCGAGCAGTACTTC	CASSPTGLHGEQYF
TRBV5-1	-	-	TRBJ2-7	TGCGCCAGCAGCTTGGACGGACTCTCCTACGAGCAGTACTTC	CASSLDGLSYEQYF
TRBV15	-	TRBD1	TRBJ2-7	TGTGCCACCAGCAGGCGGGACAGGCCCTACGAGCAGTACTTC	CATSRRDRPYEQYF
TRBV7-9	-	-	TRBJ2-3	TGTGCCAGCAGCTTCCACACAGATACGCAGTATTTT	CASSFHTDTQYF
TRBV4-1	-	-	TRBJ2-7	TGCGCCAGCAGCCAACACTTATCCTACGAGCAGTACTTC	CASSQHLSYEQYF
TRBV7-6	-	TRBD2	TRBJ2-1	TGTGCCAGCAGCTCCATTCTAGCGGGAGGGCCAGGGGATGAGCAGTTCTTC	CASSSILAGGPGDEQFF
TRBV29-1	-	-	TRBJ2-5	TGCAGCGTTGAGCAGGGCCAAGAGACCCAGTACTTC	CSVEQGQETQYF
TRBV5-1	-	TRBD1	TRBJ1-1	TGCGCCAGCAGCTCCCGACAGGGCCTGAACACTGAAGCTTTCTTT	CASSSRQGLNTEAFF
TRBV7-2	-	-	TRBJ2-7	TGTGCCAGCAGCGGACAGAACTCCTACGAGCAGTACTTC	CASSGQNSYEQYF
TRBV28	-	-	TRBJ2-3	TGTGCCAGCAGTTCAGACAGACGTCGGCAAGATACGCAGTATTTT	CASSSDRRRQDTQYF
TRBV30	once	TRBD1	TRBJ1-6	TGTGCCTGGAGTGTCGGACAGGGGCTAAGCTCCTATAATTCACCCCTCCACTTT	CAWSVGQGLSSYNSPLHF
TRBV7-2	-	-	TRBJ1-2	TGTGCCAGCACCCTATCGGTCAAGTTGGGCCATGGCTACACCTTC	CASTLSVKLGHGYTF
TRBV9	-	-	TRBJ2-7	TGTGCCAGCAGCGTAGAAGGCGACAGTTTGGGCTACGAGCAGTACTTC	CASSVEGDSLGYEQYF
TRBV6-1	-	-	TRBJ2-5	TGTGCCACCCAAACAGAGCACCAAGAGACCCAGTACTTC	CATQTEHQETQYF
TRBV10-1	-	-	TRBJ1-4	TGCGCCAGCAGTCAACCCCCGGCGGGTGAAAAACTGTTTTTT	CASSQPPAGEKLFF